These 23 T cell receptor beta chains came from one sample sequenced in a study of T cell responses to AZD1222 COVID-19 vaccine. TCRdb's copy holds only in-frame clones and misses some; the assay was immunoSEQ multiplex PCR. The data show tens of thousands of clones, approximately 90% seen once. The source was peripheral blood, collected on day 0 of AZD1222 vaccination. The receptors shown here come from an adult in good health.

This clone was counted a single time. This sequence joins TRBV12-3 or TRBV12-4 and TRBJ2-5; a possible D gene is TRBD1 (5 bases). The CDR3 runs to 13 residues. The germline V and J ends were trimmed by 1 base and 7 bases, with 10 bases remaining between them. CDR3 DNA sequence: TGTGCCAGCAGTTTAGAGGGGCTGGGGACCCAGTACTTC. It codes for CASSLEGLGTQYF.

V gene TRBV2 combines with J gene TRBJ1-5; D call uncertain. V was clipped by 3 bases and J by 0 bases, with 9 bases between them. There are 15 residues in the CDR3. CDR1 SNHLY and CDR2 FYNNEI come from the germline V gene. The CDR3 coding sequence is TGTGCCAGCAGTGATGCCGAGTATAGCAATCAGCCCCAGCATTTT. Translating gives CASSDAEYSNQPQHF.

This chain links TRBV12-3 or TRBV12-4 with TRBJ1-4; a possible D gene is TRBD1 (5 bases). Trimming removed 5 bases from V and 4 bases from J, with 8 bases in between. CDR3 size: 13 residues. This chain's CDR3 is CASSGGVNEKLFF. CDR3 DNA sequence: TGTGCCAGCAGTGGGGGGGTTAATGAAAAACTGTTTTTT.

V usage is TRBV5-1 and J usage is TRBJ2-1; TRBD2 matches at 9 bases. V shed 5 bases and J 3 bases; nucleotides not matched to a gene: 6. The CDR3 runs 15 residues. Germline V lookup: CDR1 SGHRS, CDR2 YFSETQ. This CDR3 is CASRVVAGDYNEQFF. The CDR3 bases are TGCGCCAGCAGGGTCGTAGCGGGGGACTACAATGAGCAGTTCTTC.

The V call is TRBV9, the J call TRBJ1-1; D is possibly TRBD1 (5 bases). The germline V gene has CDR1 SGDLS and CDR2 YYNGEE. Trimming left V 4 bases short and J 1 base short, with 14 bases between. This CDR3 has 15 amino acids. CDR3 bases: TGTGCCAGCAGCCGTCGGGGGGACTGGAACACTGAAGCTTTCTTT. Protein: CASSRRGDWNTEAFF.

This chain links TRBV12-3 or TRBV12-4 with TRBJ2-5, with 10 bases fitting TRBD1. The J segment lost 5 bases and the V segment lost 8 bases, leaving 5 bases of the junction unmatched. The length of the CDR3 is 13 residues. The CDR3 loop is CASGQGDLETQYF. The DNA of the CDR3 is TGTGCCAGCGGACAGGGGGATCTGGAGACCCAGTACTTC.

This rearrangement joins TRBV2 to TRBJ2-5, with 7 bases that match TRBD1. V dropped 6 bases and J dropped 1; count of bases not matched to a gene: 8. Germline loops: CDR1 SNHLY, CDR2 FYNNEI. This CDR3 is 15 amino acids long. The chain's CDR3 is CASRLQGTLQETQYF. As DNA, the CDR3 is TGTGCCAGCAGACTACAGGGGACCCTCCAAGAGACCCAGTACTTC.

The V gene is TRBV27, the J gene TRBJ2-7, with TRBD1 matching over 8 bases. After removal of 4 bases from V and 6 bases from J, the junction contained 11 bases not matched to a gene. This CDR3 is 15 amino acids long. Germline V gives CDR1 MNHEY, CDR2 SMNVEV (reference sequence). CDR3 in DNA: TGTGCCAGCAGTTCCGCGGACAGGGCTAAATTCGAGCAGTACTTC. Amino acids: CASSSADRAKFEQYF.

The J gene is TRBJ2-2, the V gene TRBV3-1 (or the pseudogene TRBV3-2); D is uncertain. CDR1 is LGHDT, CDR2 YNNKEL, per germline (reference sequence). The CDR3 spans 13 residues. V lost 4 bases and J lost 2, with 5 bases in between. The CDR3 DNA reads as TGTGCCAGCAGCCGACTTAACACCGGGGAGCTGTTTTTT. Translation gives CASSRLNTGELFF.

This clone was seen only once. This rearrangement joins TRBV5-6 to TRBJ1-2; no clear D gene. Deletions cut 0 bases from V and 0 bases from J, with 15 bases between. Germline-derived CDR1 and CDR2 are SGHDT and YYEEEE. This CDR3 has 17 residues. In nucleotides, the CDR3 is TGTGCCAGCAGCTTGGCCGCCAGAACCATCACTAACTATGGCTACACCTTC. It is translated as CASSLAARTITNYGYTF.

V is TRBV7-8 and J is TRBJ1-2; D not resolved. CDR1 is SGHVS, CDR2 FQNEAQ, per germline. The V end lost 5 bases, the J end lost 1 base, and 5 bases lay between the germline ends. There are 12 residues in the CDR3. The chain's CDR3 is CASSGDNYGYTF. The CDR3 bases are TGTGCCAGCAGCGGAGATAACTATGGCTACACCTTC.

The chain recombines TRBV2 with TRBJ1-4; 9 nucleotides agree with TRBD1. The junction had 1 base not matched to a gene; V was cut back by 4 bases and J by 4 bases. Germline V gene data show CDR1 as SNHLY and CDR2 as FYNNEI. CDR3 length: 14 residues. CDR3 coding DNA: TGTGCCAGCAGTGGACAGGGGGGTAATGAAAAACTGTTTTTT. It is translated as CASSGQGGNEKLFF.

The rearrangement uses TRBV6-5 and TRBJ1-6; D is perhaps TRBD1 (6 bases). CDR1 MNHEY and CDR2 SVGAGI come from the germline V gene. The V gene lost 0 bases and the J gene lost 8 bases, with 11 bases spanning the gap. The CDR3 runs 15 residues. The CDR3 reads CASSYSRGNDSPLHF. The DNA of the CDR3 is TGTGCCAGCAGTTACTCGAGGGGGAACGATTCACCCCTCCACTTT.

The V call is TRBV10-3, the J call TRBJ2-6; no clear D gene. This CDR3 comprises 14 residues. The V gene's germline CDR1 is ENHRY and CDR2 SYGVKD. The V gene lost 10 bases and the J gene lost 6 bases, with 16 bases spanning the gap. This CDR3 reads CATRSSQEANVLTF. CDR3 bases: TGTGCCACCAGGTCCAGTCAGGAGGCCAACGTCCTGACTTTC.

V gene TRBV9 combines with J gene TRBJ2-5; no clear D. V was trimmed by 1 base and J by 0 bases, leaving 7 bases between them. Germline assignment: CDR1 SGDLS and CDR2 YYNGEE. The CDR3 totals 14 residues. The CDR3 DNA is TGTGCCAGCAGCGTATTGGGTGACCAAGAGACCCAGTACTTC. This codes for CASSVLGDQETQYF.

The chain joins TRBV13 to TRBJ1-3; D ambiguous. This CDR3 contains 15 residues. Looked up from germline, CDR1 is PRHDT and CDR2 is FYEKMQ (reference sequence). V gave up 0 bases and J gave up 2 bases, with 8 bases separating them. For the CDR3, the DNA is TGTGCCAGCAGCTTAGGGGAGCAGACTGGAAACACCATATATTTT. Translation: CASSLGEQTGNTIYF. Combining the CDR3 with reference TRBV13 and TRBJ1-3 gives the whole variable domain AAGVIQSPRHLIKEKRETATLKCYPIPRHDTVYWYQQGPGQDPQFLISFYEKMQSDKGSIPDRFSAQQFSDYHSELNMSSLELGDSALYFCASSLGEQTGNTIYFGEGSWLTVV.

V usage is TRBV7-3 and J usage is TRBJ1-2, with D possibly being TRBD1 (5 bases). Germline V gene lookup returns CDR1 SGHTA and CDR2 FQGTGA. This CDR3 comprises 13 residues. Between the trimmed V and J ends, which lost 5 bases and 1 base, there was a span of 8 bases. This CDR3 reads CASSPQGNYGYTF. CDR3 nucleotides: TGTGCCAGCAGCCCCCAGGGTAACTATGGCTACACCTTC.

The V gene is TRBV5-6, the J gene TRBJ1-3; D is perhaps TRBD1 (5 bases). CDR1 and CDR2 (germline): SGHDT, YYEEEE. The CDR3 has 13 residues. The V end lost 4 bases, the J end lost 4 bases, and 9 bases lay between the germline ends. CDR3 nucleotides: TGTGCCAGCAGCGCAGGGCGGGGAAACACCATATATTTT. Its protein is CASSAGRGNTIYF.

The rearrangement links TRBV5-1 to TRBJ2-7; no clear D. The CDR3 sequence is 13 residues long. V lost 1 base and J 3 bases, leaving 8 bases between the germline ends. The germline CDR1 and CDR2 sequences are SGHRS and YFSETQ. The DNA for the CDR3 is TGCGCCAGCAGCTTGACACTCAACTACGAGCAGTACTTC. It specifies CASSLTLNYEQYF.

The V and J genes are TRBV30 and TRBJ1-2; no clear D. The CDR3 runs 13 residues. V gave up 4 bases and J gave up 6 bases, with 15 bases separating them. CDR1 and CDR2 (germline): GTSNPN, SVGIG (reference sequence). CDR3 loop: CAWNRARLDGYTF. CDR3 bases: TGTGCCTGGAATCGGGCACGCCTGGATGGCTACACCTTC.

The V gene is TRBV6-5, the J gene TRBJ1-2; 7 positions agree with TRBD1. The CDR3 sequence is 14 residues long. V shed 5 bases and J 1 base; nucleotides not matched to a gene: 4. Germline CDR1 MNHEY, CDR2 SVGAGI. CDR3 protein: CASSTGANNYGYTF. The CDR3 region has the DNA TGTGCCAGCAGTACAGGGGCTAATAACTATGGCTACACCTTC.

The V and J genes are TRBV11-1 and TRBJ1-6; D uncertain. Trimming left V 4 bases short and J 4 bases short, with 8 bases between. The germline gives CDR1 SGHAT, CDR2 FQDESV (reference sequence). CDR3 size: 14 residues. The DNA for the CDR3 is TGTGCCAGCAGCTGGGAACGATATAATTCACCCCTCCACTTT. This encodes CASSWERYNSPLHF.

This clone was observed once. J is TRBJ1-5 and V is TRBV6-5; TRBD1 agrees at 9 bases. Germline loops: CDR1 MNHEY, CDR2 SVGAGI. The CDR3 consists of 15 residues. Losses at the gene ends were 7 bases for V and 4 bases for J; bases not matched to a gene: 8. The CDR3 DNA follows: TGTGCCAGCATTTCGGGACAGGGTGGAAATCAGCCCCAGCATTTT. Its protein product is CASISGQGGNQPQHF.